Below, one T cell receptor (beta chain) is given with its context. Its antigen is currently unknown. These data originate in a study of T cells in Graves' hyperthyroidism and ophthalmopathy. In the study overall: Pretreatment peripheral blood was obtained at initial diagnosis. Study-wide points: The authors' 13 V-J model separated ophthalmopathy from stable hyperthyroidism. The blood repertoire included most of the expanded thyroid clonotypes above 0.001.

Amplification of TCR beta CDR3 regions was performed using RNA transcripts as template. HTBI primers were employed in a first-round RT-PCR of the TCR CDR3. MiXCR, applied by TCRdb to the multiplex PCR reads, yields one record per CDR3 protein. The sample has 250,000 to 300,000 distinct CDR3 sequences; roughly a fifth are singletons. This CDR3 has 14 amino acids. The V end was cut by 0 bases, the J end by 3 bases, with 10 bases between. Germline CDR1 reads SGDLS; CDR2 reads YYNGEE. The chain has TRBV9 and TRBJ2-7, with D perhaps TRBD2 (5 bases). Sequenced input: blood. This receptor was identified in a middle-aged man with Graves' ophthalmopathy. This chain's CDR3 is CASSVGPEGYEQYF. In DNA form, the CDR3 reads TGTGCCAGCAGCGTAGGTCCCGAGGGCTACGAGCAGTACTTC. Complete variable domain (other parts from reference TRBV9 and TRBJ2-7): DSGVTQTPKHLITATGQRVTLRCSPRSGDLSVYWYQQSLDQGLQFLIQYYNGEERAKGNILERFSAQQFPDLHSELNLSSLELGDSALYFCASSVGPEGYEQYFGPGTRLTVT.